This T cell receptor beta chain came from a study of blood T cell repertoires in COVID-19. On the study more broadly: Donors in the United States, Italy and Spain gave samples during acute or convalescent COVID-19. The cDNA or gDNA used as material had been derived from T cells, B-cell-depleted T cells, or PBMCs.

As handled by the study authors: Using reference gene primer amplification, nucleated cell counts were estimated. Only in-frame clones appear in the TCRdb table, and some are missing; sequencing was by immunoSEQ multiplex PCR. V, J and clone size were drawn from that table, and D and trimming were deduced from the DNA. The sample holds roughly 120,000 clones; 82% are singletons and the top ten take just under 7.5%. This clonotype was sampled from a man in his sixties or seventies with active or convalescent COVID-19. Sequenced: peripheral blood.

The CDR3 sequence: CASSLETGIPNSPLHF. The CDR3 bases are TGTGCCAGCAGCTTGGAGACAGGGATTCCCAATTCACCCCTCCACTTT. The V call is TRBV5-5, the J call TRBJ1-6; 7 nucleotides agree with TRBD1. The CDR3 length is 16 residues. CDR1 is SGHKS and CDR2 is YYEKEE in the germline V gene (reference sequence). Losses at the gene ends were 0 bases for V and 7 bases for J; bases not matched to a gene: 7.